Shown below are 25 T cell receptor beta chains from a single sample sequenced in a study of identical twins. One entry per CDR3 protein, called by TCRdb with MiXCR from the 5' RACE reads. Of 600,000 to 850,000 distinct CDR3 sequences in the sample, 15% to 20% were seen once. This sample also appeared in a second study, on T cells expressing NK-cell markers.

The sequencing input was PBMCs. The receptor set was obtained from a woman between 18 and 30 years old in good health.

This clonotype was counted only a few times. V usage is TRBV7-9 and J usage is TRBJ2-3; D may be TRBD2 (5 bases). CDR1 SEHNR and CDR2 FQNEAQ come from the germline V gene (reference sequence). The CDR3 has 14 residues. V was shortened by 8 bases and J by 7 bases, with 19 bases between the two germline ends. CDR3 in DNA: TGTGCCAGCCGTGAGGGCCCGACTCGTAATACGCAGTATTTT. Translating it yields CASREGPTRNTQYF.

The CDR3 region is CASSHRLARRITGELFF. In DNA form, the CDR3 reads TGTGCCAGCAGTCACCGCCTAGCGAGACGAATAACCGGGGAGCTGTTTTTT. The chain employs TRBV6-2 or TRBV6-3 and TRBJ2-2; tentatively, D is TRBD2 (6 bases). This CDR3 is built from 17 residues. Germline loops: CDR1 MNHEY, CDR2 SVGEGT. The V end lost 5 bases, the J end lost 5 bases, and 21 bases lay between the germline ends.

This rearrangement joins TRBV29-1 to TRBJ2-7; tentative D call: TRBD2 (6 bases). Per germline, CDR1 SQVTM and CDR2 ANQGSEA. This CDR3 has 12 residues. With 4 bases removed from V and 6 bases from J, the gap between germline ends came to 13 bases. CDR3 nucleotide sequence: TGCAGCGTTGGTCTTGGGGGAGGCGAGCAGTACTTC. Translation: CSVGLGGGEQYF.

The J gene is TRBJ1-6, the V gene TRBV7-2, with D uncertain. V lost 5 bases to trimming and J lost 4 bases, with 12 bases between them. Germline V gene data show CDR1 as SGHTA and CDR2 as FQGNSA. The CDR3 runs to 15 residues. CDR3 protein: CASSALEGYNSPLHF. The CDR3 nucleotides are TGTGCCAGCAGCGCCTTAGAAGGGTATAATTCACCCCTCCACTTT.

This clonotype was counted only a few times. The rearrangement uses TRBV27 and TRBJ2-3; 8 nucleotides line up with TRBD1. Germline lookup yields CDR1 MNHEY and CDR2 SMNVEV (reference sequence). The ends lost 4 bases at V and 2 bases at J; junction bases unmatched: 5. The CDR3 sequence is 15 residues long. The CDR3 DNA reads TGTGCCAGCAGTTGGACAGGGTCCCACACAGATACGCAGTATTTT. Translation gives CASSWTGSHTDTQYF.

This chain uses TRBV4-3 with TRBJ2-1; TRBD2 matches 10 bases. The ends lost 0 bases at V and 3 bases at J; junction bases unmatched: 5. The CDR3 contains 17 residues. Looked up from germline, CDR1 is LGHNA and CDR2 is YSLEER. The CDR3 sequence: CASSQELAGTLYNEQFF. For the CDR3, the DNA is TGCGCCAGCAGCCAAGAACTAGCGGGGACCCTCTACAATGAGCAGTTCTTC.

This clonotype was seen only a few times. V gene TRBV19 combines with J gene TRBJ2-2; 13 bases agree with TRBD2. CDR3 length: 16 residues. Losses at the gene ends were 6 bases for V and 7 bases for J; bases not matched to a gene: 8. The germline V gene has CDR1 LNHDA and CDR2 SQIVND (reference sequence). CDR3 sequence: CASSGGLAGVGGELFF. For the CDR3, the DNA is TGTGCCAGTAGCGGCGGACTAGCGGGAGTTGGCGGGGAGCTGTTTTTT.

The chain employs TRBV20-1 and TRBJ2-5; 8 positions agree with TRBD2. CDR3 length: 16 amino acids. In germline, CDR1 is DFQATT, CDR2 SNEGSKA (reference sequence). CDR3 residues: CSGSPPRAGGLETQYF. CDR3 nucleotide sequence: TGCAGCGGCAGCCCACCTAGGGCGGGAGGCTTGGAGACCCAGTACTTC.

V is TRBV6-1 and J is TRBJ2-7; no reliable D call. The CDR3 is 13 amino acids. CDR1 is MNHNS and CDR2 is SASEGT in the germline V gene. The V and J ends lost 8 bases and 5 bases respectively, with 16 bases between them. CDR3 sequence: CASQGSNWDEQYF. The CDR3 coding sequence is TGTGCCAGCCAAGGGTCCAACTGGGACGAGCAGTACTTC.

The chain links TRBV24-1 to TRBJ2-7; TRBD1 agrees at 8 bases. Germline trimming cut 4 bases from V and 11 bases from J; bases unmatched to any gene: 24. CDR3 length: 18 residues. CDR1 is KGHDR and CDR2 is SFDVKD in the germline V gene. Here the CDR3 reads CATSEPDRVGGRFEVEYF. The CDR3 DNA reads TGTGCCACCAGTGAGCCGGACAGGGTTGGAGGTCGCTTTGAAGTGGAGTACTTC.

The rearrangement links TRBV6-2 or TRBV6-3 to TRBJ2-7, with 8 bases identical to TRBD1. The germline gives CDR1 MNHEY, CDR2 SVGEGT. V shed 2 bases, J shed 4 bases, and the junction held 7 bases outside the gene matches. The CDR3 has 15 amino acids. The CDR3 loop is CASSYRTGQSYEQYF. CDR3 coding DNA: TGTGCCAGCAGTTACCGGACAGGGCAATCGTACGAGCAGTACTTC.

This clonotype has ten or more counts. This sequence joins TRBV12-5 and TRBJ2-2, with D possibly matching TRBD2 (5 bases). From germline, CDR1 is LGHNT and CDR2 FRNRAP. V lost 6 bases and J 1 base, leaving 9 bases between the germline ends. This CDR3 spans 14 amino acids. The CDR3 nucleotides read TGTGCTAGTGGCCCAACTAGGAACACCGGGGAGCTGTTTTTT. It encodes CASGPTRNTGELFF.

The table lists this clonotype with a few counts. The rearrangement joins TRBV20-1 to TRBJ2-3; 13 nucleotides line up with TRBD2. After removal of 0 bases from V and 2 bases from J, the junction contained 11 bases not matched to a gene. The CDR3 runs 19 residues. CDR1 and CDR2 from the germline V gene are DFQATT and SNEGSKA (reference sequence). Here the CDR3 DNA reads TGCAGTGCTAGAGATCCCGGACTAGCGGGAGTTGGGTACACAGATACGCAGTATTTT. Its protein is CSARDPGLAGVGYTDTQYF.

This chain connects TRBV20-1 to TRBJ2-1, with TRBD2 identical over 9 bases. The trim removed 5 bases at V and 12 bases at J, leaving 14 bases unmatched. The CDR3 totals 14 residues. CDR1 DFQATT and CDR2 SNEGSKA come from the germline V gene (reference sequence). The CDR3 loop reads CSALRASGAQLQFF. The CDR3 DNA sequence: TGCAGTGCTTTAAGAGCTAGCGGGGCCCAATTGCAGTTCTTC.

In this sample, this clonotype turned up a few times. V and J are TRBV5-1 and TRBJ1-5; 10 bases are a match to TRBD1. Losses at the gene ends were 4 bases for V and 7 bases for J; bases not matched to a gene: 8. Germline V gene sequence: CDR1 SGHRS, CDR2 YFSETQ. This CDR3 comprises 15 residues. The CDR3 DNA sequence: TGCGCCAGCAGCACGACAGGGGGCGTCGGCCAGCCCCAGCATTTT. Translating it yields CASSTTGGVGQPQHF.

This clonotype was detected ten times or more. The CDR3 sequence is CASSLTSSEQYF. The CDR3 nucleotides read TGCGCCAGCAGCTTAACGAGTTCGGAGCAGTACTTC. The chain employs TRBV5-1 and TRBJ2-7, with D unclear. Trimming left V 2 bases short and J 7 bases short, with 10 bases between. CDR1 and CDR2 (germline): SGHRS, YFSETQ. The CDR3 spans 12 residues.

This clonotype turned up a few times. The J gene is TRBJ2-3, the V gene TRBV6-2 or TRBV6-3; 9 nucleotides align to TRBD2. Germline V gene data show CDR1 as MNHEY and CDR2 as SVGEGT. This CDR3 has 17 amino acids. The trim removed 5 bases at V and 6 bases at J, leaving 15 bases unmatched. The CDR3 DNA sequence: TGTGCCAGCAGTGAAACCGGAAGGGGACTAGCATGGGATACGCAGTATTTT. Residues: CASSETGRGLAWDTQYF.

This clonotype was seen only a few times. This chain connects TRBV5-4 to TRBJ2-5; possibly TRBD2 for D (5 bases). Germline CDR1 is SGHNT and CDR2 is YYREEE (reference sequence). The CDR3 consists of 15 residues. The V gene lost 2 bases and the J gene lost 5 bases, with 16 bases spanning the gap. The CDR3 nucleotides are TGTGCCAGCAGCTTCGCCAGAGGGATTAGGGAGACCCAGTACTTC. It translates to CASSFARGIRETQYF.

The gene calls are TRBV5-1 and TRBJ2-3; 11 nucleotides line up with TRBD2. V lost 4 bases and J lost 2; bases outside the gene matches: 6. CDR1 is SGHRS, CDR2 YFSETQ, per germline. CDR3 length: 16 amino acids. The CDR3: CASSPGLAGFTDTQYF. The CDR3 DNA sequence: TGCGCCAGCAGCCCTGGACTAGCGGGCTTCACAGATACGCAGTATTTT.

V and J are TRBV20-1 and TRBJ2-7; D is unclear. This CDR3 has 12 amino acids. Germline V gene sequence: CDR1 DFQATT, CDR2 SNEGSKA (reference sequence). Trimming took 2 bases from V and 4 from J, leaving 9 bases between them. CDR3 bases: TGCAGTGCTAGACGGAACGGGTACGAGCAGTACTTC. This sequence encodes CSARRNGYEQYF.

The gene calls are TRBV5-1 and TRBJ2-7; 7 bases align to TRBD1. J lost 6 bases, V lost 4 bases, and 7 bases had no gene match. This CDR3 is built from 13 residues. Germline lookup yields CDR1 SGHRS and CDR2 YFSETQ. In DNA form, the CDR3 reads TGCGCCAGCAGCGTTGAAGGGGGCGGCGAGCAGTACTTC. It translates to CASSVEGGGEQYF. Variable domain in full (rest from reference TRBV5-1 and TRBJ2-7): KAGVTQTPRYLIKTRGQQVTLSCSPISGHRSVSWYQQTPGQGLQFLFEYFSETQRNKGNFPGRFSGRQFSNSRSEMNVSTLELGDSALYLCASSVEGGGEQYFGPGTRLTVT.

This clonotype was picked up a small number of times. DNA of the CDR3: TGTGCCAGCAGCCACGAGACAGGGGCTGGCGAGCAGTACTTC. Translating gives CASSHETGAGEQYF. The V call is TRBV3-1, the J call TRBJ2-7; 8 nucleotides align to TRBD1. Looked up from germline, CDR1 is LGHDT and CDR2 is YNNKEL (reference sequence). The trim removed 3 bases at V and 6 bases at J, leaving 7 bases unmatched. This CDR3 spans 14 amino acids.

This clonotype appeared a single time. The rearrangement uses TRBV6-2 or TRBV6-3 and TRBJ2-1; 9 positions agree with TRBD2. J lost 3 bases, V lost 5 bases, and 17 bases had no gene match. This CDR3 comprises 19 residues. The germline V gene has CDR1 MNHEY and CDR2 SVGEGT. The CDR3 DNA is TGTGCCAGCAGTCACCCAGGGGCTAGCGGGAAGGGGGTCTACAATGAGCAGTTCTTC. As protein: CASSHPGASGKGVYNEQFF.

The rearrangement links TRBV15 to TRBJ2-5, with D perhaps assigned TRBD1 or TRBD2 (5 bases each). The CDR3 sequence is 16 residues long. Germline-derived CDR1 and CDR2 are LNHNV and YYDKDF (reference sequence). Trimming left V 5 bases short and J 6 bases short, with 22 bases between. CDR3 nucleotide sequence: TGTGCCACCAGCCGAAGGGACGGACCCGTTCAGAAGACCCAGTACTTC. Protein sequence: CATSRRDGPVQKTQYF.

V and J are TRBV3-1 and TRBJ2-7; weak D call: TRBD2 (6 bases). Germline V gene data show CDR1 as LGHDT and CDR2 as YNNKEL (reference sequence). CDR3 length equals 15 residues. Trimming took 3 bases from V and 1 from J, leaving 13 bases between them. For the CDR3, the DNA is TGTGCCAGCAGCCATGGAGGGACTCAGTCCTACGAGCAGTACTTC. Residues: CASSHGGTQSYEQYF.